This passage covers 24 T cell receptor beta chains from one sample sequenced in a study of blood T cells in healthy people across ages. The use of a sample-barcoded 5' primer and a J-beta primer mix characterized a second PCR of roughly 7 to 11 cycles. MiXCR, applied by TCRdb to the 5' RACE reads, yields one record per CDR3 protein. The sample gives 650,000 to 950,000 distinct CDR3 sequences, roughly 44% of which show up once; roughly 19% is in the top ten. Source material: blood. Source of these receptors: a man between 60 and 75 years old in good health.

The CDR3, as DNA: TGCAGTGCTCAGTTGAGACAGGGGGTGGGGGAGACCCAGTACTTC. It yields the protein CSAQLRQGVGETQYF. This chain uses TRBV20-1 with TRBJ2-5, with 9 bases matching TRBD1. V dropped 5 bases and J dropped 5; count of bases not matched to a gene: 12. Germline loops: CDR1 DFQATT, CDR2 SNEGSKA (reference sequence). The CDR3 covers 15 residues.

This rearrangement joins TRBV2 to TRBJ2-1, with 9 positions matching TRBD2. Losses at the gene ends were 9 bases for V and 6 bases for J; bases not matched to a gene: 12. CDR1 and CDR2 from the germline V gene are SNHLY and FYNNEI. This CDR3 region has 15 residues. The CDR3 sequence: CASQPLSGGSNEQFF. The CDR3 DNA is TGTGCCAGTCAACCTCTCAGCGGGGGGTCCAATGAGCAGTTCTTC.

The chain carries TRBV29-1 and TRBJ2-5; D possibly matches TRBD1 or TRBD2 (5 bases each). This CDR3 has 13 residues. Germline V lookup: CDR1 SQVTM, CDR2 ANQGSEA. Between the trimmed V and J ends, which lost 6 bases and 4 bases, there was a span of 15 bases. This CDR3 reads CSVPRGAGETQYF. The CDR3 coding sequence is TGCAGCGTGCCCAGAGGGGCGGGAGAGACCCAGTACTTC. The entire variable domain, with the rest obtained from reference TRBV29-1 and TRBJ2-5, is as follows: SAVISQKPSRDICQRGTSLTIQCQVDSQVTMMFWYRQQPGQSLTLIATANQGSEATYESGFVIDKFPISRPNLTFSTLTVSNMSPEDSSIYLCSVPRGAGETQYFGPGTRLLVL.

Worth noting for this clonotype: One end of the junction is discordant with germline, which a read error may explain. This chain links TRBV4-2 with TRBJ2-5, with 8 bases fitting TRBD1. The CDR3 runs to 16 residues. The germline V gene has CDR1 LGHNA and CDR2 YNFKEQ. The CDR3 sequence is CASSQTGASREETRYF. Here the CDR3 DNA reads TGTGCCAGCAGCCAGACAGGGGCTAGTAGAGAAGAGACCCGGTACTTC.

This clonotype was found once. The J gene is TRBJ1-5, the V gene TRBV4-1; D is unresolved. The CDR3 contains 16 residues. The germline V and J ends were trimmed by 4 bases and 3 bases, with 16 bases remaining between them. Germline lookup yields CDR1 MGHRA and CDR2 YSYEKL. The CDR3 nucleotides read TGCGCCAGCAGCCTACTGTGGGGAGGGAACAATCAGCCCCAGCATTTT. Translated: CASSLLWGGNNQPQHF.

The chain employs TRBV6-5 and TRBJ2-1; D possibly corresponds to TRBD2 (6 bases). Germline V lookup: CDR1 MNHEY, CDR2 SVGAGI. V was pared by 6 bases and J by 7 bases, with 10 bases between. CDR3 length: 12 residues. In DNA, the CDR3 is TGTGCCAGCAGATCCGCGGGGAATGAGCAGTTCTTC. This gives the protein CASRSAGNEQFF.

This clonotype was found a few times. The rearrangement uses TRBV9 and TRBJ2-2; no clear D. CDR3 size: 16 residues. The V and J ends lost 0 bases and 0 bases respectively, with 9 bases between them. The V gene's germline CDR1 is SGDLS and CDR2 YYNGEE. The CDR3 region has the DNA TGTGCCAGCAGCGTAGGGACCCTGTCGAACACCGGGGAGCTGTTTTTT. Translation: CASSVGTLSNTGELFF.

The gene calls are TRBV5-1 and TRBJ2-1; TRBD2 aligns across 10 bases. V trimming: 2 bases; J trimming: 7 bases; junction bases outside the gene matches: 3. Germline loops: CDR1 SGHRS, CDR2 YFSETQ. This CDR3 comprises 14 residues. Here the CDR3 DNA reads TGCGCCAGCAGCTTTCTAGCGGGGGTAAATGAGCAGTTCTTC. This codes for CASSFLAGVNEQFF.

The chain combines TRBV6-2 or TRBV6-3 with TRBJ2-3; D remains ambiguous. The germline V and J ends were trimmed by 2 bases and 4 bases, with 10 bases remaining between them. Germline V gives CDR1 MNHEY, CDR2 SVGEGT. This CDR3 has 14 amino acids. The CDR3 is CASSYQNLADTQYF. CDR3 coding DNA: TGTGCCAGCAGTTACCAAAACCTAGCAGATACGCAGTATTTT.

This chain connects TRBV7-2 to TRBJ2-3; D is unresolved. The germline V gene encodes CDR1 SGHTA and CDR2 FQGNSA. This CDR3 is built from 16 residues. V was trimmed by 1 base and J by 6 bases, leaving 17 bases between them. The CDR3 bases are TGTGCCAGCAGCTTAGAGGCACATCACAACGGGGATACGCAGTATTTT. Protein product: CASSLEAHHNGDTQYF. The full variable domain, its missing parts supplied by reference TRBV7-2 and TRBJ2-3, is GAGVSQSPSNKVTEKGKDVELRCDPISGHTALYWYRQSLGQGLEFLIYFQGNSAPDKSGLPSDRFSAERTGGSVSTLTIQRTQQEDSAVYLCASSLEAHHNGDTQYFGPGTRLTVL.

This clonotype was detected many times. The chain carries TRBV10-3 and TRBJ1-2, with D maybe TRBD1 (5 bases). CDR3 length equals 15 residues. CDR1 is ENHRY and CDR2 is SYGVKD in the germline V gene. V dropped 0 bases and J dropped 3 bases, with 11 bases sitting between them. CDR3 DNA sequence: TGTGCCATCAGTGAGTCCCGGGACGGCTACTATGGCTACACCTTC. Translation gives CAISESRDGYYGYTF.

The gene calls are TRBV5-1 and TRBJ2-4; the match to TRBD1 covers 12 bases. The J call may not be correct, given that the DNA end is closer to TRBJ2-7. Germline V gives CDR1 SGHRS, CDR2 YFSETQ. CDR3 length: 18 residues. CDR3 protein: CASSMIGTGGVGMDEQYF. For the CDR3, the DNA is TGCGCCAGCAGCATGATTGGGACAGGGGGCGTGGGGATGGACGAGCAGTACTTC.

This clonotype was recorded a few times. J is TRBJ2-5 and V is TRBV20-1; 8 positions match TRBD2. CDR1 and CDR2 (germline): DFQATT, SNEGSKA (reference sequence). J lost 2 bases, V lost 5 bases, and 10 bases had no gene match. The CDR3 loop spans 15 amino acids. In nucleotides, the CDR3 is TGCAGTGCTGGTGGGTTAGCGGGGTATCAAGAGACCCAGTACTTC. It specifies CSAGGLAGYQETQYF.

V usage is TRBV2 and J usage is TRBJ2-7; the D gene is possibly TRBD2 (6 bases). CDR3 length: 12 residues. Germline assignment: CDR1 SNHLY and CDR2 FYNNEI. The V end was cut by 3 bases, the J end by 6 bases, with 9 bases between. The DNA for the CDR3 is TGTGCCAGCAGTGAGGTGGGGGGCGAGCAGTACTTC. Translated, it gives CASSEVGGEQYF.

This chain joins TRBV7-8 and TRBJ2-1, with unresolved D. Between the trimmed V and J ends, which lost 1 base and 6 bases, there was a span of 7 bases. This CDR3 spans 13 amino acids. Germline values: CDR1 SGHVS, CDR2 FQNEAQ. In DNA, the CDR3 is TGTGCCAGCAGCTTAGATTCGATCAATGAGCAGTTCTTC. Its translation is CASSLDSINEQFF. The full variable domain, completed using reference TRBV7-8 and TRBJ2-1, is GAGVSQSPRYKVAKRGQDVALRCDPISGHVSLFWYQQALGQGPEFLTYFQNEAQLDKSGLPSDRFFAERPEGSVSTLKIQRTQQEDSAVYLCASSLDSINEQFFGPGTRLTVL.

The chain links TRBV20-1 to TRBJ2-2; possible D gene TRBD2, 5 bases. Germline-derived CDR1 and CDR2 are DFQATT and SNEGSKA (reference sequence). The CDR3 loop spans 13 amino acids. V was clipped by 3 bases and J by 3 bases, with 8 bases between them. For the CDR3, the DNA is TGCAGTGCTAGCGGGAAATACACCGGGGAGCTGTTTTTT. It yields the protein CSASGKYTGELFF.

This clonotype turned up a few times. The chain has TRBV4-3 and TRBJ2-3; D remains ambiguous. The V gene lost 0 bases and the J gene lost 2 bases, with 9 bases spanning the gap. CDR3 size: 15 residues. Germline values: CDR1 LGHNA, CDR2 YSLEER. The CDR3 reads CASSQDLENTDTQYF. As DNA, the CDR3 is TGCGCCAGCAGCCAAGATCTAGAAAACACAGATACGCAGTATTTT.

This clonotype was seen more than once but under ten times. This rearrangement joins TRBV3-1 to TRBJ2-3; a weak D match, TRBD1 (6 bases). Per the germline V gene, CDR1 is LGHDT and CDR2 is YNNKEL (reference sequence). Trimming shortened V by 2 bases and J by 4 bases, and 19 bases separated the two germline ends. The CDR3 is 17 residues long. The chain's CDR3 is CASSQTWGQGRADTQYF. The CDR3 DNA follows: TGTGCCAGCAGCCAAACTTGGGGGCAGGGGCGCGCAGATACGCAGTATTTT.

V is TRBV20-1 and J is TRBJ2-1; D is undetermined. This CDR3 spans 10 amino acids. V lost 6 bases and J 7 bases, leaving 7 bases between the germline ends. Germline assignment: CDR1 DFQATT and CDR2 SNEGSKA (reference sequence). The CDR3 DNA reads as TGCAGTGCCAAAGGGAATGAGCAGTTCTTC. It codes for CSAKGNEQFF.

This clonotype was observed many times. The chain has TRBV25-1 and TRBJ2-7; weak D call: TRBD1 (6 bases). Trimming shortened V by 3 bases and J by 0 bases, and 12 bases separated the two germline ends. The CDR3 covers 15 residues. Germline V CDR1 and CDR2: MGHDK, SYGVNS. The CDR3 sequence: CASSDSGTLSYEQYF. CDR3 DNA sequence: TGTGCCAGCAGTGATTCCGGGACACTCTCCTACGAGCAGTACTTC.

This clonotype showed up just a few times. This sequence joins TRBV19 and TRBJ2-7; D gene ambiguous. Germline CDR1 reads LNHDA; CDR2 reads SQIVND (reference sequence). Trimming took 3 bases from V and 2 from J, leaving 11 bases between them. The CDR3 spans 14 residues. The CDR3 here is CASSIRSGAYEQYF. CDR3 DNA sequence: TGTGCCAGTAGTATCAGATCTGGAGCCTACGAGCAGTACTTC. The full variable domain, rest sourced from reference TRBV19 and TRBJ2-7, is DGGITQSPKYLFRKEGQNVTLSCEQNLNHDAMYWYRQDPGQGLRLIYYSQIVNDFQKGDIAEGYSVSREKKESFPLTVTSAQKNPTAFYLCASSIRSGAYEQYFGPGTRLTVT.

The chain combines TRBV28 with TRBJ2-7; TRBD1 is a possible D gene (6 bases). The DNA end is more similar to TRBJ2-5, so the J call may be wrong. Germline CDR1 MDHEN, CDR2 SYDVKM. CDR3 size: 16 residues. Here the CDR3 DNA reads TGTGCCAGCAGTTTATCCTCGGGACACTTAAGGGAGACCCAGTACTTC. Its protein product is CASSLSSGHLRETQYF.

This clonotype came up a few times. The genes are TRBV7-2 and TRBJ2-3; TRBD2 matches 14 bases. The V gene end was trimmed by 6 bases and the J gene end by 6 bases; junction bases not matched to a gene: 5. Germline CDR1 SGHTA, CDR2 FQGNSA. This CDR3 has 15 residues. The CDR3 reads CASSWGLAGADTQYF. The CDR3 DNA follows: TGTGCCAGCAGTTGGGGACTAGCGGGGGCGGATACGCAGTATTTT.

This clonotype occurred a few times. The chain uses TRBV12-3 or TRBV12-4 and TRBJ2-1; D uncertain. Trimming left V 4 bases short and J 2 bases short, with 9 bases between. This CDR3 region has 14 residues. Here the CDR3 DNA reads TGTGCCAGCAGTTCCGTGCAGGCCTACAATGAGCAGTTCTTC. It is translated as CASSSVQAYNEQFF.